The sample holds a few counts of the clone carrying this TCR beta chain. Peripheral blood genomic DNA, not sorted cells or RNA, was the template. These data originate in a study of T cell repertoires in aging, cancer and after chemotherapy. Multiplex touch-down PCR with TRB-A/B primers amplified rearranged V-D-J TRB sequences. TCRdb re-called the multiplex PCR reads with MiXCR, one entry per CDR3 protein. Seen here are around 2,400 distinct CDR3 sequences, 20% to 30% observed once, and the top ten hold under 14%. Sequencing was done on a sample of blood. The TCR comes from a human donor with a solid tumor.

The CDR3, as DNA: TGTGCCAGCAGCTTAGGGCTAGCGGGAGGGACAGATACGCAGTATTTT. Its translation: CASSLGLAGGTDTQYF. The V call is TRBV7-9, the J call TRBJ2-3, with TRBD2 identical over 12 bases. The CDR3 contains 16 residues. In germline, CDR1 is SEHNR, CDR2 FQNEAQ (reference sequence). Losses at the gene ends were 1 base for V and 3 bases for J; bases not matched to a gene: 2.